This entry is about one T cell receptor (beta chain). No antigen is known for it. CDR1 and CDR2 (germline): KGHSH, LQKENI. The CDR3 contains 14 residues. The ends were cut back, 3 bases at V and 0 bases at J, with 9 bases in the middle. These data belong to a study of shared clonotypes between healthy human individuals. Clones were read by immunoSEQ multiplex PCR, and TCRdb kept only the in-frame ones, dropping some. The sample carries roughly 650,000 clones, about 97% recorded once. Study conclusions and caveats: Enrolling few donors narrowed the genetic and exposure-history diversity that was represented.

The clonotype comes from a woman aged 25-40 years in good health. The V call is TRBV18, the J call TRBJ2-7; D gene unclear. The sample was naive CD4+ T cells sorted from blood. The subset was: CD45RA+ positively selected. Here the CDR3 reads CASSPTESSYEQYF. The CDR3 bases are TGTGCCAGCTCACCCACAGAAAGCTCCTACGAGCAGTACTTC.